This T cell receptor (beta chain) derives from a study of blood T cell repertoires in COVID-19. For the study at large: Samples taken during acute and convalescent COVID-19 were collected in the United States, Italy and Spain. T cells, B-cell-depleted T cells, or PBMCs supplied cDNA or gDNA.

Trimming removed 4 bases at V and 1 base at J, with 19 bases between. The CDR3 has 16 amino acids. Germline assignment: CDR1 GTSNPN and CDR2 SVGIG (reference sequence). Source study methods: Amplifying reference gene primers gave estimates of nucleated cell counts. Profiled with immunoSEQ multiplex PCR; TCRdb holds only in-frame clones, not every one. That table gives V, J and clone size, and the DNA gave D and trimming. This table holds approximately 92,000 clones, roughly 72% found once. Source material: peripheral blood. The V call is TRBV30, the J call TRBJ1-2; D call uncertain. The receptor was isolated from a woman aged 55-75 years in a cohort sampled during active or convalescent COVID-19. CDR3 bases: TGTGCCTGGAAGAATGGAGGGAGGTATAATAACTATGGCTACACCTTC. Its translation: CAWKNGGRYNNYGYTF.